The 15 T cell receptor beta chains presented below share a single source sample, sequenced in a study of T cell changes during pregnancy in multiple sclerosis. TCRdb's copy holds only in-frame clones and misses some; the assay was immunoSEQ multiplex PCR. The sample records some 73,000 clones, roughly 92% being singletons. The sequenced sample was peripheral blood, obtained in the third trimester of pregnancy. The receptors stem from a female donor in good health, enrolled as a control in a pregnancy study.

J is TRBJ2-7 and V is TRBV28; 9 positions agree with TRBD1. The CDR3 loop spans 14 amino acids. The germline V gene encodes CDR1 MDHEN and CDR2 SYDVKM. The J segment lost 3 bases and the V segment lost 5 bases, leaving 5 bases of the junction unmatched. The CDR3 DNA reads TGTGCCAGCAGTCCCTTGGGACAGGGCTACGAGCAGTACTTC. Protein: CASSPLGQGYEQYF.

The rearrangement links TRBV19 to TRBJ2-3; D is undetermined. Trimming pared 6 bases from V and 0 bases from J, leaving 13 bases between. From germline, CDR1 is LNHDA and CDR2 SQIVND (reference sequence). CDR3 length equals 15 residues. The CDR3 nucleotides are TGTGCCAGTAGGGCGGCAGCCACTAGCACAGATACGCAGTATTTT. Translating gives CASRAAATSTDTQYF.

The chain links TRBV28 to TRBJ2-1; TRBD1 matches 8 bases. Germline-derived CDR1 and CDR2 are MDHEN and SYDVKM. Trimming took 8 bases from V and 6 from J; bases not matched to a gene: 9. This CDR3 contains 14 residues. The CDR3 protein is CASAGDRQGNEQFF. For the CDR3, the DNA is TGTGCCAGCGCTGGGGACAGGCAGGGCAATGAGCAGTTCTTC.

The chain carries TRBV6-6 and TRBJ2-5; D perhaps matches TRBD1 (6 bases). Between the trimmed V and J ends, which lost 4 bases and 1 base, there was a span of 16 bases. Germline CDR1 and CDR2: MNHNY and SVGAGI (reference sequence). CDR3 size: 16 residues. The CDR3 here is CASSSGDFRLQETQYF. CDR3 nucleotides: TGTGCCAGCAGTTCAGGGGATTTTCGGCTCCAAGAGACCCAGTACTTC.

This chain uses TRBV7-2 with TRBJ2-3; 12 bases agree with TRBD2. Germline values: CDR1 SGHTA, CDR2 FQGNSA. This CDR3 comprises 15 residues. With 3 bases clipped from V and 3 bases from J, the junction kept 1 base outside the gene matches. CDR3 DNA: TGTGCCAGCAGCTTGACTAGCGGGGGAACAGATACGCAGTATTTT. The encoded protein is CASSLTSGGTDTQYF.

The CDR3 protein is CASSPRDYYNEQFF. The CDR3 bases are TGTGCCAGCAGCCCCCGGGACTACTACAATGAGCAGTTCTTC. The gene calls are TRBV11-2 and TRBJ2-1, with 7 bases fitting TRBD2. This CDR3 is built from 14 residues. Germline loops: CDR1 SGHAT, CDR2 FQNNGV. With V trimmed by 5 bases and J by 3 bases, 4 bases remained unmatched.

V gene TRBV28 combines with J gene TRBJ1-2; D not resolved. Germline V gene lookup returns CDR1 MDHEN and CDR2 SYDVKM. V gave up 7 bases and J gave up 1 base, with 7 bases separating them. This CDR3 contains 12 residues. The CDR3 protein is CASKHSNYGYTF. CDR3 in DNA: TGTGCCAGCAAGCACAGTAACTATGGCTACACCTTC.

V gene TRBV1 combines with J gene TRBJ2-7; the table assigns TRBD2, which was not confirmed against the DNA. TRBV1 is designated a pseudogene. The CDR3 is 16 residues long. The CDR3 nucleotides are TGCACCAGCCCTCTCTCCCCGGGGGGGCTAAGGCACGAGCAGTACTTC. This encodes CTSPLSPGGLRHEQYF.

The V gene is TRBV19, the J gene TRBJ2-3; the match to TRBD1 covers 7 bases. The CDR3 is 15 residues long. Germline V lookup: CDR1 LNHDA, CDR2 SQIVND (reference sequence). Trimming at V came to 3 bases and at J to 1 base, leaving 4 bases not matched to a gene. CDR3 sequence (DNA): TGTGCCAGTAGTATCACCGGGACAGGCACAGATACGCAGTATTTT. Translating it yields CASSITGTGTDTQYF. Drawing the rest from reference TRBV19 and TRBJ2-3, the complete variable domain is DGGITQSPKYLFRKEGQNVTLSCEQNLNHDAMYWYRQDPGQGLRLIYYSQIVNDFQKGDIAEGYSVSREKKESFPLTVTSAQKNPTAFYLCASSITGTGTDTQYFGPGTRLTVL.

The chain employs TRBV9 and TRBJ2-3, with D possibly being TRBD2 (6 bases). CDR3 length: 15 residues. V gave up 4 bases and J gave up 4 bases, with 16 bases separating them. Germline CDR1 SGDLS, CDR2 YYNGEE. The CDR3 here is CASSPAIGGSDTQYF. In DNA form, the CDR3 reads TGTGCCAGCAGCCCCGCAATCGGGGGTTCAGATACGCAGTATTTT.

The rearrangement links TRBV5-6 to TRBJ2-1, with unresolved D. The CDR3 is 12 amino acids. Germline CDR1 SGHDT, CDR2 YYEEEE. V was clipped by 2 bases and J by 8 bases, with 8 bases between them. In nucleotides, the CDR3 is TGTGCCAGCAGCTTTGGTCGCGATGAGCAGTTCTTC. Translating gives CASSFGRDEQFF.

The CDR3 sequence is CASSPTASDQPQHF. In DNA form, the CDR3 reads TGTGCCAGCAGCCCGACAGCGAGCGATCAGCCCCAGCATTTT. The chain uses TRBV7-2 and TRBJ1-5, with D maybe TRBD1 (5 bases). In germline, CDR1 is SGHTA, CDR2 FQGNSA. CDR3 length equals 14 residues. V was pared by 5 bases and J by 5 bases, with 13 bases between.

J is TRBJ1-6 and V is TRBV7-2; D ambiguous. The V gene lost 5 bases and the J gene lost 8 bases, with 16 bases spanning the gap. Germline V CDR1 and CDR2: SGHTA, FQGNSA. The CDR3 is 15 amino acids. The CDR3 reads CASSPGGGPYSPLHF. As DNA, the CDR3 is TGTGCCAGCAGCCCCGGTGGCGGCCCTTATTCACCCCTCCACTTT. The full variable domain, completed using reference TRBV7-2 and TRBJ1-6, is GAGVSQSPSNKVTEKGKDVELRCDPISGHTALYWYRQSLGQGLEFLIYFQGNSAPDKSGLPSDRFSAERTGGSVSTLTIQRTQQEDSAVYLCASSPGGGPYSPLHFGNGTRLTVT.

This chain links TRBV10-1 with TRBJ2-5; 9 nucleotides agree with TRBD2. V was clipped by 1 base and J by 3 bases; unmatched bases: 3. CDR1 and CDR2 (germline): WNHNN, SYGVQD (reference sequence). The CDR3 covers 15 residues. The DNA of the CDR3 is TGCGCCAGCAGTGAGTTGTGGACTAGCGAAGAGACCCAGTACTTC. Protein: CASSELWTSEETQYF.

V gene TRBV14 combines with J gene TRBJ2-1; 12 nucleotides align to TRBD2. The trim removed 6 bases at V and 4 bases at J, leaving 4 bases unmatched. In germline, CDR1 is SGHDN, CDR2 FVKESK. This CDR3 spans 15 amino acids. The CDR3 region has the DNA TGTGCCAGCAGACTAGCGGGAGGACCTTACAATGAGCAGTTCTTC. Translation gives CASRLAGGPYNEQFF.